A single sample gave rise to the 27 T cell receptor beta chains below, sequenced in a study of T cell changes during pregnancy in multiple sclerosis. Generated by immunoSEQ multiplex PCR, the TCRdb table keeps only in-frame clones and is missing some. The sample holds tens of thousands of clones; around 92% are singletons and the top ten take approximately 1.1%. The sample consisted of peripheral blood, taken after pregnancy. These receptor sequences come from a female donor in good health, enrolled as a control in a pregnancy study.

CDR3 bases: TGTGCCAGCAGCTCGTCTATAGTCTCTGAAGCTTTCTTT. Its protein is CASSSSIVSEAFF. This chain uses TRBV7-2 with TRBJ1-1; D is unclear. CDR1 SGHTA and CDR2 FQGNSA come from the germline V gene. The CDR3 is 13 amino acids. Trimming left V 4 bases short and J 6 bases short, with 12 bases between.

The gene calls are TRBV4-1 and TRBJ1-1; D unresolved. This CDR3 region has 13 residues. Germline loops: CDR1 MGHRA, CDR2 YSYEKL. V dropped 0 bases and J dropped 6 bases, with 8 bases sitting between them. In DNA form, the CDR3 reads TGCGCCAGCAGCCAAGAGTTCTTCCCTGAAGCTTTCTTT. It translates to CASSQEFFPEAFF.

The chain has TRBV4-1 and TRBJ2-1; no clear D gene. In germline, CDR1 is MGHRA, CDR2 YSYEKL. V was pared by 4 bases and J by 7 bases, with 11 bases between. This CDR3 comprises 13 residues. The CDR3 here is CASSPLSENEQFF. The CDR3 DNA sequence: TGCGCCAGCAGCCCCTTAAGCGAAAATGAGCAGTTCTTC.

V gene TRBV14 combines with J gene TRBJ2-1; the D is unclear. Looked up from germline, CDR1 is SGHDN and CDR2 is FVKESK. The CDR3 totals 15 residues. The V gene lost 5 bases and the J gene lost 7 bases, with 18 bases spanning the gap. Written as DNA, the CDR3 is TGTGCCAGCAGCTCTCGTGCATTGTCCCGGAATGAGCAGTTCTTC. This codes for CASSSRALSRNEQFF.

The J gene is TRBJ2-1, the V gene TRBV6-7; tentatively, D is TRBD2 (6 bases). TRBV6-7 is designated an ORF whose function remains uncertain. The CDR3 covers 17 residues. V lost 6 bases, J lost 3 bases, and 21 bases lay in between. In DNA form, the CDR3 reads TGTGCCAGCAGCCGGGTAACGACGGAGGGCGTCTACAATGAGCAGTTCTTC. Translated: CASSRVTTEGVYNEQFF.

The gene calls are TRBV7-2 and TRBJ1-2; 8 bases map to TRBD1. The CDR3 is 13 residues long. Germline CDR1 and CDR2: SGHTA and FQGNSA. V shed 3 bases, J shed 11 bases, and the junction held 8 bases outside the gene matches. This CDR3 is CASSFGTGIGYTF. The CDR3 coding sequence is TGTGCCAGCAGCTTCGGGACAGGAATTGGGTACACCTTC.

The chain has TRBV6-4 and TRBJ2-1, with TRBD1 identical over 8 bases. This CDR3 comprises 15 residues. Germline V gene lookup returns CDR1 MRHNA and CDR2 SNTAGT. The trim removed 3 bases at V and 9 bases at J, leaving 10 bases unmatched. The CDR3 protein is CASSELGTGFSEQFF. Written as DNA, the CDR3 is TGTGCCAGCAGTGAATTGGGGACAGGCTTTAGTGAGCAGTTCTTC.

This rearrangement joins TRBV7-9 to TRBJ2-2; tentatively, D is TRBD2 (5 bases). Germline assignment: CDR1 SEHNR and CDR2 FQNEAQ (reference sequence). CDR3 size: 13 residues. The germline V and J ends were trimmed by 5 bases and 11 bases, with 15 bases remaining between them. The CDR3 DNA reads TGTGCCAGCAGCCCTACGAGGGAGATAGAGCTGTTTTTT. Encoded protein: CASSPTREIELFF.

This clone was detected only once. The chain employs TRBV10-1 and TRBJ2-3; 8 bases map to TRBD2. Germline V lookup: CDR1 WNHNN, CDR2 SYGVQD (reference sequence). This CDR3 region has 16 residues. J was trimmed by 2 bases and V by 4 bases; bases with no gene match: 8. CDR3 in amino acids: CASSGSSGKPTDTQYF. The CDR3 DNA reads as TGCGCCAGCAGTGGGAGTAGCGGGAAGCCCACAGATACGCAGTATTTT.

The chain links TRBV19 to TRBJ2-5; 7 bases align to TRBD2. V lost 3 bases to trimming and J lost 5 bases; unmatched junction nucleotides: 6. The CDR3 spans 14 residues. Germline V gene data show CDR1 as LNHDA and CDR2 as SQIVND (reference sequence). The CDR3 bases are TGTGCCAGTAGTATTGCAGGGAGGGCGGAGACCCAGTACTTC. Translated, it gives CASSIAGRAETQYF.

The chain employs TRBV11-3 and TRBJ2-2; D might be TRBD1 (6 bases). V dropped 2 bases and J dropped 5 bases, with 9 bases sitting between them. The CDR3 contains 14 residues. Germline V gives CDR1 SGHNT, CDR2 YENEEA. CDR3 coding DNA: TGTGCCAGCAGCTTAACCGGACAGACCGGGGAGCTGTTTTTT. This encodes CASSLTGQTGELFF. The whole variable domain, filled in from reference TRBV11-3 and TRBJ2-2, reads EAGVVQSPRYKIIEKKQPVAFWCNPISGHNTLYWYLQNLGQGPELLIRYENEEAVDDSQLPKDRFSAERLKGVDSTLKIQPAELGDSAVYLCASSLTGQTGELFFGEGSRLTVL.

The chain combines TRBV4-1 with TRBJ2-5; 7 nucleotides match TRBD1. This CDR3 is built from 15 residues. V trimming: 3 bases; J trimming: 5 bases; junction bases outside the gene matches: 9. Germline lookup yields CDR1 MGHRA and CDR2 YSYEKL. CDR3 nucleotide sequence: TGCGCCAGCAGCCAGCGACAGGGACGCGGGGAGACCCAGTACTTC. It translates to CASSQRQGRGETQYF.

CDR3 coding DNA: TGTGCCAGCTCAGATAAAACAGGGGTCTCGAGCAATCAGCCCCAGCATTTT. Translated, it gives CASSDKTGVSSNQPQHF. The V and J genes are TRBV18 and TRBJ1-5, with 7 bases aligning to TRBD1. Trimming removed 5 bases from V and 1 base from J; junction bases left unmatched: 11. CDR3 length: 17 residues. Germline-derived CDR1 and CDR2 are KGHSH and LQKENI.

This clone came up a few times. The chain couples TRBV28 to TRBJ2-1, with 10 bases matching TRBD1. This CDR3 contains 17 residues. The trim removed 7 bases at V and 4 bases at J, leaving 13 bases unmatched. CDR1 MDHEN and CDR2 SYDVKM come from the germline V gene. The CDR3 sequence is CASIRTGGMFPYNEQFF. The CDR3 nucleotides read TGTGCCAGCATAAGGACAGGGGGTATGTTCCCATACAATGAGCAGTTCTTC.

The V gene is TRBV5-1, the J gene TRBJ2-7; a possible D gene is TRBD2 (6 bases). Germline assignment: CDR1 SGHRS and CDR2 YFSETQ. Deletions cut 2 bases from V and 7 bases from J, with 16 bases between. The CDR3 is 14 amino acids. CDR3 DNA: TGCGCCAGCAGCTTCAGCGGACTAAACACGGAGCAGTACTTC. Translation gives CASSFSGLNTEQYF. The whole variable domain, filled in from reference TRBV5-1 and TRBJ2-7, reads KAGVTQTPRYLIKTRGQQVTLSCSPISGHRSVSWYQQTPGQGLQFLFEYFSETQRNKGNFPGRFSGRQFSNSRSEMNVSTLELGDSALYLCASSFSGLNTEQYFGPGTRLTVT.

The chain joins TRBV4-3 to TRBJ2-1; 9 bases match TRBD2. The germline V gene has CDR1 LGHNA and CDR2 YSLEER. The CDR3 consists of 16 residues. The ends lost 1 base at V and 8 bases at J; junction bases unmatched: 9. The CDR3: CASSQVAAGGLDEQFF. The CDR3 DNA follows: TGCGCCAGCAGCCAAGTCGCAGCGGGAGGATTGGATGAGCAGTTCTTC.

The chain has TRBV29-1 and TRBJ2-6; no clear D. The CDR3 has 15 amino acids. V was pared by 6 bases and J by 0 bases, with 12 bases between. Germline V lookup: CDR1 SQVTM, CDR2 ANQGSEA. The DNA for the CDR3 is TGCAGCGTCAACAGATACGCCTCTGGGGCCAACGTCCTGACTTTC. This codes for CSVNRYASGANVLTF.

The chain combines TRBV27 with TRBJ1-1; the D is unclear. The germline V and J ends were trimmed by 4 bases and 0 bases, with 12 bases remaining between them. The length of the CDR3 is 15 residues. Germline V gene data show CDR1 as MNHEY and CDR2 as SMNVEV (reference sequence). The CDR3 region is CASSSRISLNTEAFF. The CDR3 bases are TGTGCCAGCAGTTCCCGTATATCCCTGAACACTGAAGCTTTCTTT.

The chain carries TRBV7-9 and TRBJ1-5, with D tentatively TRBD1 (6 bases). This CDR3 spans 13 amino acids. Trimming took off 4 bases at V and 5 bases at J, with 9 bases between the two ends. CDR1 and CDR2 from the germline V gene are SEHNR and FQNEAQ (reference sequence). The CDR3 spells CASSSPGDQPQHF. Written as DNA, the CDR3 is TGTGCCAGCAGCTCCCCAGGGGATCAGCCCCAGCATTTT. The full variable domain, its missing parts supplied by reference TRBV7-9 and TRBJ1-5, is DTGVSQNPRHKITKRGQNVTFRCDPISEHNRLYWYRQTLGQGPEFLTYFQNEAQLEKSRLLSDRFSAERPKGSFSTLEIQRTEQGDSAMYLCASSSPGDQPQHFGDGTRLSIL.

The gene calls are TRBV28 and TRBJ2-7; the match to TRBD2 covers 15 bases. This CDR3 contains 16 residues. The junction had 6 bases not matched to a gene; V was cut back by 5 bases and J by 4 bases. Germline CDR1 and CDR2: MDHEN and SYDVKM. CDR3 sequence reads: CASSPTGTSGRYEQYF. Here the CDR3 DNA reads TGTGCCAGCAGTCCGACCGGGACTAGCGGGAGGTACGAGCAGTACTTC.

The chain joins TRBV28 to TRBJ2-1, with TRBD2 as a possible D gene (5 bases). The germline gives CDR1 MDHEN, CDR2 SYDVKM. The CDR3 is 11 amino acids. V lost 4 bases and J lost 10, with 8 bases in between. The CDR3 spells CASSYWREQFF. CDR3 DNA: TGTGCCAGCAGTTACTGGAGGGAGCAGTTCTTC.

V is TRBV9 and J is TRBJ1-2, with TRBD1 matching over 8 bases. V lost 0 bases to trimming and J lost 4 bases; unmatched junction nucleotides: 5. Germline V lookup: CDR1 SGDLS, CDR2 YYNGEE. CDR3 size: 15 residues. CDR3 coding DNA: TGTGCCAGCAGCGTAGTCCAGGGGGCGATCTATGGCTACACCTTC. This codes for CASSVVQGAIYGYTF.

This clone is a singleton in its sample. The V and J genes are TRBV9 and TRBJ1-1; tentatively, D is TRBD1 (5 bases). CDR1 and CDR2 from the germline V gene are SGDLS and YYNGEE. CDR3 length equals 16 residues. V was trimmed by 3 bases and J by 2 bases, leaving 17 bases between them. The CDR3 protein is CASSASPGGVNTEAFF. The CDR3 coding sequence is TGTGCCAGCAGCGCCTCCCCCGGGGGGGTTAACACTGAAGCTTTCTTT.

A remark on this clone: The junction departs from germline at one end; a sequencing error may be responsible. The chain is built from TRBV6-6 and TRBJ2-1; 8 positions agree with TRBD2. Germline V lookup: CDR1 MNHNY, CDR2 SVGAGI (reference sequence). CDR3 length equals 16 residues. As DNA, the CDR3 is TGTGCCAGCAGTCCGCTTAATAGCGGGACTTCCAATGGGCAGTTCTTC. Protein product: CASSPLNSGTSNGQFF.

V is TRBV28 and J is TRBJ1-4, with 8 bases fitting TRBD1. Germline trimming cut 5 bases from V and 8 bases from J; bases unmatched to any gene: 10. The CDR3 consists of 15 residues. Germline CDR1 MDHEN, CDR2 SYDVKM. DNA for the CDR3: TGTGCCAGCAGTAACAATGGACAGGGAGGAGAAAAACTGTTTTTT. Translated: CASSNNGQGGEKLFF.

This chain links TRBV10-3 with TRBJ2-7, with 7 bases fitting TRBD1. Germline lookup yields CDR1 ENHRY and CDR2 SYGVKD. This CDR3 has 15 residues. V shed 8 bases, J shed 6 bases, and the junction held 16 bases outside the gene matches. Here the CDR3 reads CAIAPERQGYREQYF. CDR3 bases: TGTGCCATCGCTCCCGAGAGACAGGGATATCGCGAGCAGTACTTC.

The chain joins TRBV6-5 to TRBJ2-7, with D uncertain. V was trimmed by 2 bases and J by 2 bases, leaving 13 bases between them. CDR3 length: 15 amino acids. CDR1 and CDR2 from the germline V gene are MNHEY and SVGAGI. The CDR3 nucleotides read TGTGCCAGCAGTTACAGTTGGCTCCCACCCTACGAGCAGTACTTC. Translating it yields CASSYSWLPPYEQYF.